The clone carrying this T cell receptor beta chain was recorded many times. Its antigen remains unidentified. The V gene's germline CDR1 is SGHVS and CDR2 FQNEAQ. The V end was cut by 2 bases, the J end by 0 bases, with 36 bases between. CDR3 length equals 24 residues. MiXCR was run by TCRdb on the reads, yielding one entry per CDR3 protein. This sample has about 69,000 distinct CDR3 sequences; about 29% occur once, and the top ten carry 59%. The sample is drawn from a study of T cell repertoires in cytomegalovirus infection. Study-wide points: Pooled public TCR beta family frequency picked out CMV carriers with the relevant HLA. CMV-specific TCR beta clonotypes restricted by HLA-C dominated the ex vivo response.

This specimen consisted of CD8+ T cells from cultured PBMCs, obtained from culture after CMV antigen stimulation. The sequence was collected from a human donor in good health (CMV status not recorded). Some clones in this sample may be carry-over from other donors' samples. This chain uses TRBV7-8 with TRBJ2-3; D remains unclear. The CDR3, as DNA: TGTGCCAGCAGCTTAAAACCCCCAACCCCGACCGCCTGGGGTGATCCCTCTAGCACAGATACGCAGTATTTT. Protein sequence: CASSLKPPTPTAWGDPSSTDTQYF. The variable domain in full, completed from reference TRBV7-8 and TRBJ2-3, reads GAGVSQSPRYKVAKRGQDVALRCDPISGHVSLFWYQQALGQGPEFLTYFQNEAQLDKSGLPSDRFFAERPEGSVSTLKIQRTQQEDSAVYLCASSLKPPTPTAWGDPSSTDTQYFGPGTRLTVL.